The 27 T cell receptor beta chains in this list originate from one sample, sequenced in a study of Ad26.COV2.S vaccination and SARS-CoV-2 variants (dated by TCRdb to the early 2020s). Libraries were made using the immunoSEQ multiplex PCR assay. The table was pulled from immuneACCESS by TCRdb, which kept in-frame rearrangements only. Such tables lose some clones; where checked, under half of the loss comes from unresolved V genes, and the rest has no known cause. Counted in this sample were about 350,000 clones; approximately 90% of them appeared once. Around 4.2% of the sample goes to the ten largest clones. In light of the paper, this sample's time point label describes: individuals recovered from natural SARS-CoV-2 infection. The specimen comprised peripheral blood, sampled after recovery from COVID-19. These receptors all come from a human donor who had recovered from COVID-19.

The CDR3 sequence is CASSWGGGANYGYTF. DNA of the CDR3: TGTGCCAGCAGTTGGGGCGGGGGCGCGAACTATGGCTACACCTTC. V usage is TRBV5-5 and J usage is TRBJ1-2, with a possible D match to TRBD1 (6 bases). The V and J ends lost 5 bases and 2 bases respectively, with 16 bases between them. This CDR3 has 15 amino acids. Germline values: CDR1 SGHKS, CDR2 YYEKEE (reference sequence).

The chain links TRBV5-6 to TRBJ2-1, with a tentative D call TRBD2 (6 bases). Trimming left V 4 bases short and J 4 bases short, with 9 bases between. This CDR3 region has 13 residues. Germline-derived CDR1 and CDR2 are SGHDT and YYEEEE. CDR3 loop: CASSRRGYNEQFF. CDR3 nucleotides: TGTGCCAGCAGCCGGCGGGGTTACAATGAGCAGTTCTTC.

This clone was seen once. The chain couples TRBV29-1 to TRBJ1-1; a possible D gene is TRBD1 (5 bases). V was pared by 1 base and J by 0 bases, with 6 bases between. Per germline, CDR1 SQVTM and CDR2 ANQGSEA. CDR3 length equals 13 residues. The CDR3 DNA reads as TGCAGCGTTGAAGGACAGTTGAACACTGAAGCTTTCTTT. This sequence encodes CSVEGQLNTEAFF. Supplemented by reference TRBV29-1 and TRBJ1-1, the full variable domain reads SAVISQKPSRDICQRGTSLTIQCQVDSQVTMMFWYRQQPGQSLTLIATANQGSEATYESGFVIDKFPISRPNLTFSTLTVSNMSPEDSSIYLCSVEGQLNTEAFFGQGTRLTVV.

This chain links TRBV9 with TRBJ2-1, with D possibly matching TRBD2 (6 bases). The germline V gene has CDR1 SGDLS and CDR2 YYNGEE. The CDR3 runs 13 residues. The germline V and J ends were trimmed by 0 bases and 8 bases, with 9 bases remaining between them. DNA for the CDR3: TGTGCCAGCAGCGTAGGACTAGGTGATGAGCAGTTCTTC. Translated: CASSVGLGDEQFF.

This clone was recorded only once. The chain combines TRBV5-1 with TRBJ2-5; D perhaps matches TRBD1 (6 bases). Trimming pared 0 bases from V and 4 bases from J, leaving 13 bases between. Germline loops: CDR1 SGHRS, CDR2 YFSETQ. The CDR3 sequence is 15 residues long. CDR3 sequence reads: CASSLDGQKRETQYF. CDR3 DNA: TGCGCCAGCAGCTTGGACGGACAGAAGAGAGAGACCCAGTACTTC.

The J gene is TRBJ2-3, the V gene TRBV10-1, with 10 positions matching TRBD2. Trimming at V came to 4 bases and at J to 3 bases, leaving 16 bases not matched to a gene. Germline V gene sequence: CDR1 WNHNN, CDR2 SYGVQD (reference sequence). The CDR3 runs to 19 residues. CDR3: CASSALSSGGNVLTDTQYF. The DNA of the CDR3 is TGCGCCAGCAGTGCCCTTTCTAGCGGGGGCAACGTCCTGACAGATACGCAGTATTTT.

The rearrangement joins TRBV27 to TRBJ1-6; D not resolved. Germline V CDR1 and CDR2: MNHEY, SMNVEV (reference sequence). The CDR3 is 16 amino acids. Trimming took off 1 base at V and 2 bases at J, with 9 bases between the two ends. CDR3 loop: CASSLWPGTYNSPLHF. The CDR3 bases are TGTGCCAGCAGTTTATGGCCGGGTACCTATAATTCACCCCTCCACTTT.

This clone was seen a single time. The genes are TRBV13 and TRBJ1-4, with D perhaps TRBD1 (5 bases). Germline V gene sequence: CDR1 PRHDT, CDR2 FYEKMQ (reference sequence). Trimming left V 5 bases short and J 0 bases short, with 10 bases between. This CDR3 contains 15 residues. The CDR3 region is CASSGGTATNEKLFF. CDR3 coding DNA: TGTGCCAGCAGCGGCGGGACTGCAACTAATGAAAAACTGTTTTTT.

The chain links TRBV6-2 or TRBV6-3 to TRBJ1-3; D gene ambiguous. Germline values: CDR1 MNHEY, CDR2 SVGEGT. Trimming left V 2 bases short and J 0 bases short, with 14 bases between. The CDR3 spans 17 residues. CDR3 nucleotides: TGTGCCAGCAGTTACCCCCAGGACGGCAGCTCTGGAAACACCATATATTTT. It yields the protein CASSYPQDGSSGNTIYF.

This clone was seen just once. V is TRBV5-4 and J is TRBJ2-7; TRBD2 matches at 11 bases. Germline V lookup: CDR1 SGHNT, CDR2 YYREEE (reference sequence). The length of the CDR3 is 15 residues. Losses at the gene ends were 0 bases for V and 3 bases for J; bases not matched to a gene: 2. The CDR3: CASSLVSGGDYEQYF. As DNA, the CDR3 is TGTGCCAGCAGCTTGGTTAGCGGGGGGGACTACGAGCAGTACTTC.

This clone came up once. The V gene is TRBV6-2 or TRBV6-3, the J gene TRBJ2-1; 13 nucleotides agree with TRBD2. Per the germline V gene, CDR1 is MNHEY and CDR2 is SVGEGT. Losses at the gene ends were 5 bases for V and 7 bases for J; bases not matched to a gene: 14. The CDR3 is 18 residues long. Written as DNA, the CDR3 is TGTGCCAGCAGTCCGACGCAGACTAGCGGGGGGACGCGGAATGAGCAGTTCTTC. Amino acids: CASSPTQTSGGTRNEQFF.

This chain connects TRBV10-3 to TRBJ1-6, with 7 bases that match TRBD1. Germline V gene lookup returns CDR1 ENHRY and CDR2 SYGVKD. J lost 5 bases, V lost 6 bases, and 7 bases had no gene match. This CDR3 spans 15 amino acids. The CDR3 DNA follows: TGTGCCATCAGAGAGGCCGACAGGGATAATTCACCCCTCCACTTT. Its protein product is CAIREADRDNSPLHF.

The gene calls are TRBV29-1 and TRBJ1-4; D possibly corresponds to TRBD1 (5 bases). The germline V gene has CDR1 SQVTM and CDR2 ANQGSEA. V was cut by 4 bases and J by 4 bases, with 13 bases left in between. The CDR3 spans 14 residues. The CDR3 nucleotides are TGCAGCGTTGGGGTCGGGGCCCTTAATGAAAAACTGTTTTTT. As protein: CSVGVGALNEKLFF.

This clone was detected only once. The rearrangement links TRBV18 to TRBJ2-7; 10 bases agree with TRBD2. The V gene end was trimmed by 0 bases and the J gene end by 12 bases; junction bases not matched to a gene: 8. CDR3 length: 14 residues. Germline assignment: CDR1 KGHSH and CDR2 LQKENI. Here the CDR3 DNA reads TGTGCCAGCTCACCACCCCTACTAGCGGGGATAGTGTACTTC. Translation: CASSPPLLAGIVYF.

V gene TRBV7-2 combines with J gene TRBJ2-3; TRBD1 might be the D (5 bases). In germline, CDR1 is SGHTA, CDR2 FQGNSA. V lost 6 bases and J lost 0, with 22 bases in between. The CDR3 spans 18 residues. CDR3 nucleotide sequence: TGTGCCAGCAGTAGTCAACAGATCCTGGGGCGTAGCACAGATACGCAGTATTTT. As protein: CASSSQQILGRSTDTQYF. The full variable domain, in which reference TRBV7-2 and TRBJ2-3 provide the parts outside the CDR3, is GAGVSQSPSNKVTEKGKDVELRCDPISGHTALYWYRQSLGQGLEFLIYFQGNSAPDKSGLPSDRFSAERTGGSVSTLTIQRTQQEDSAVYLCASSSQQILGRSTDTQYFGPGTRLTVL.

The chain has TRBV5-6 and TRBJ2-7; D gene uncertain. The CDR3 is made up of 16 amino acids. The V gene's germline CDR1 is SGHDT and CDR2 YYEEEE. V shed 4 bases and J shed 0 bases, with 17 bases lying between them. This CDR3 is CASSLHRALSSYEQYF. In DNA, the CDR3 is TGTGCCAGCAGCCTACATAGAGCGTTGAGCTCCTACGAGCAGTACTTC.

The chain has TRBV19 and TRBJ2-4; TRBD2 matches at 12 bases. Losses at the gene ends were 3 bases for V and 12 bases for J; bases not matched to a gene: 6. From germline, CDR1 is LNHDA and CDR2 SQIVND (reference sequence). This CDR3 contains 14 residues. The DNA of the CDR3 is TGTGCCAGTAGTATTACTAGCGGGGGGCCCTATCAGTACTTC. Translating it yields CASSITSGGPYQYF.

This chain links TRBV29-1 with TRBJ1-3, with D unresolved. Germline-derived CDR1 and CDR2 are SQVTM and ANQGSEA. The CDR3 is 15 amino acids. Trimming removed 2 bases from V and 4 bases from J, with 15 bases in between. The CDR3 sequence is CSVELAGGLGNTIYF. CDR3 bases: TGCAGCGTTGAACTCGCTGGAGGGTTAGGAAACACCATATATTTT. Together with reference TRBV29-1 and TRBJ1-3, the CDR3 gives the full variable domain: SAVISQKPSRDICQRGTSLTIQCQVDSQVTMMFWYRQQPGQSLTLIATANQGSEATYESGFVIDKFPISRPNLTFSTLTVSNMSPEDSSIYLCSVELAGGLGNTIYFGEGSWLTVV.

The chain joins TRBV5-1 to TRBJ1-1; 7 bases align to TRBD1. Germline V gene sequence: CDR1 SGHRS, CDR2 YFSETQ. V lost 4 bases, J lost 3 bases, and 3 bases stayed unmatched. The CDR3 runs 13 residues. CDR3 in DNA: TGCGCCAGCAGCCCCAGGGGGGACACTGAAGCTTTCTTT. Protein sequence: CASSPRGDTEAFF.

The rearrangement joins TRBV2 to TRBJ1-1; 7 positions match TRBD1. This CDR3 spans 13 amino acids. V lost 6 bases and J lost 1; bases outside the gene matches: 2. The germline CDR1 and CDR2 sequences are SNHLY and FYNNEI. CDR3 residues: CASRTGTNTEAFF. The CDR3 nucleotides are TGTGCCAGCAGGACAGGGACGAACACTGAAGCTTTCTTT.

The chain is built from TRBV2 and TRBJ1-2; D is perhaps TRBD1 (5 bases). Germline lookup yields CDR1 SNHLY and CDR2 FYNNEI. The length of the CDR3 is 15 residues. V dropped 7 bases and J dropped 4 bases, with 19 bases sitting between them. CDR3 DNA sequence: TGTGCCAGCAAGGGTGAGGAGGGGATCATCTATGGCTACACCTTC. Translated, it gives CASKGEEGIIYGYTF.

This clone was detected only once. The chain recombines TRBV19 with TRBJ2-7; 12 positions match TRBD1. CDR3 size: 15 residues. The trim removed 10 bases at V and 1 base at J, leaving 8 bases unmatched. Germline V lookup: CDR1 LNHDA, CDR2 SQIVND (reference sequence). Here the CDR3 DNA reads TGTGCCACCGCCCCGGGACAGGGGGCATCCTACGAGCAGTACTTC. Encoded protein: CATAPGQGASYEQYF.

This rearrangement joins TRBV19 to TRBJ2-3; 7 bases align to TRBD2. Trimming took 5 bases from V and 2 from J; bases not matched to a gene: 7. The length of the CDR3 is 15 residues. Germline V gives CDR1 LNHDA, CDR2 SQIVND (reference sequence). The CDR3 spells CASSHKRGPTDTQYF. DNA for the CDR3: TGTGCCAGTAGTCACAAGCGGGGACCCACAGATACGCAGTATTTT.

The chain uses TRBV7-9 and TRBJ1-2; 8 nucleotides align to TRBD1. V lost 4 bases to trimming and J lost 4 bases; unmatched junction nucleotides: 11. This CDR3 contains 16 residues. Germline V gene data show CDR1 as SEHNR and CDR2 as FQNEAQ (reference sequence). The CDR3 DNA reads as TGTGCCAGCAGCTACCGACAGGGGCCCAACCCCTATGGCTACACCTTC. This codes for CASSYRQGPNPYGYTF.

The chain carries TRBV6-5 and TRBJ1-1; the D is unclear. With 7 bases removed from V and 7 bases from J, the gap between germline ends came to 10 bases. Per the germline V gene, CDR1 is MNHEY and CDR2 is SVGAGI. CDR3 length equals 11 residues. CDR3 region: CASIPLYEAFF. The CDR3, as DNA: TGTGCCAGCATCCCACTTTATGAAGCTTTCTTT.

The chain has TRBV7-9 and TRBJ1-2; 7 positions agree with TRBD1. The CDR3 contains 14 residues. Unmatched junction bases numbered 6, after V lost 4 bases and J lost 4 bases. Germline V gene data show CDR1 as SEHNR and CDR2 as FQNEAQ (reference sequence). The CDR3 DNA is TGTGCCAGCAGCTCAGGAGGGGGCGGCTATGGCTACACCTTC. Translated, it gives CASSSGGGGYGYTF.

This chain connects TRBV27 to TRBJ2-7; 10 nucleotides match TRBD2. The germline gives CDR1 MNHEY, CDR2 SMNVEV (reference sequence). CDR3 size: 16 residues. Germline trimming cut 2 bases from V and 2 bases from J; bases unmatched to any gene: 6. CDR3 residues: CASSLVPSGGAYEQYF. For the CDR3, the DNA is TGTGCCAGCAGTTTAGTTCCCAGCGGGGGGGCCTACGAGCAGTACTTC.